This T cell receptor (beta chain) was captured by sequencing in a study of T cells in Graves' hyperthyroidism and ophthalmopathy. Turning to the study itself: Sampling of peripheral blood happened at initial diagnosis, prior to any treatment. General observations from the study: Within blood appeared most thyroid clonotypes that had expanded above 0.001.

This CDR3 is 15 amino acids long. The V gene's germline CDR1 is MGHRA and CDR2 YSYEKL. Hyperthyroidism in the patients, aged 18 to 65, was newly diagnosed and under 2 months in duration. Orbital computed tomography and thyroid ultrasound, together with serum TRAb and thyroxine and clinical symptoms, were used for diagnoses. As for this clonotype: What it binds is not known. Germline is not matched at one junction end, which may reflect a read error.

Using RNA transcripts as the source, TCR beta CDR3 regions were amplified. Initially, a first-round RT-PCR of the TCR CDR3 employed the HTBI primer set. TCRdb fed the multiplex PCR reads into MiXCR, producing one record per CDR3 protein. The data show approximately 370,000 distinct CDR3 sequences, 17% seen once. This clonotype originated in a woman in her 30s with Graves' hyperthyroidism that later progressed to Graves' ophthalmopathy. This chain joins TRBV4-1 and TRBJ2-5; no clear D. Sequencing was done on a sample of blood. The CDR3 loop reads CTSSPGPGTQETQYF. The CDR3 DNA sequence: TGCACCAGCAGCCCAGGCCCGGGTACCCAAGAGACCCAGTACTTC.